What follows describes a single TCR beta chain. Its antigen target is currently unknown. Nothing much larger sits one base from this clone, and base qualities are not available. Ficoll-Paque density gradient centrifugation was used to isolate PBMCs. The sample originates from a study of T-cell memory formation after mild COVID-19 (dated by TCRdb to about 2021). Background for the entire study: TCR sequence clusters from the two donors were largely donor specific. In two donors, T-cell clones that expanded and contracted after mild COVID-19 were tracked by sequencing TCRalpha and TCRbeta repertoires over time. The cohort was made up of two young adult volunteers, one female and one male, who were previously healthy. The paper as a whole reports these results and caveats: Only a couple of mild cases were covered in the study, and larger cohorts including severe cases with pre-infection samples were considered necessary. Balanced CD4/CD8 phenotypes were observed for clones contracting from day 15 to 85, whereas a bias towards CD4+ was observed for a second wave of clones expanding from day 15 to 37. Some responding clones were detected in pre-infection memory, suggesting pre-existing cross-reactive memory T cells joined the SARS-CoV-2 response. SARS-CoV-2 specificity was not confirmed for the second-wave clones peaking on day 37. Contracting CD4+ clones appeared mostly in the CM and EM memory subsets, whereas CD8+ clones were enriched in EMRA.

Per the germline V gene (reference sequence), LNHDA is the CDR1 and SQIVND is the CDR2. Trimming removed 10 bases from V and 8 bases from J, leaving 15 bases between the germline ends. The CDR3 holds 12 amino acids from the cysteine to the phenylalanine. The sequence is cut down to CDR3 DNA, 36 bases in frame from base 1. The sequencer listed for this sample is Illumina NovaSeq 6000. Using 5'RACE with constant-segment primers, TCRalpha and TCRbeta cDNA libraries were constructed, with sample barcodes and unique molecular identifiers added in the process. RNA was extracted from every sample with Trizol reagent. The libraries were amplified in two PCR steps, and the second step added a second sample barcode and Illumina TruSeq adapters. The libraries were sequenced on an Illumina NovaSeq using 2 x 150 bp paired-end reads. On the study's bioinformatics: The reads were demultiplexed and collapsed into UMI-guided consensus sequences using migec v1.2.7. Using mixcr v2.1.11, UMI consensuses were aligned to TRA and TRB V and J templates and then assembled into clonotypes. Expanded or contracted clonotypes were those called significant by both edgeR and NoisET, with noise models trained on biological replicates. For edgeR calls, the cutoffs were a false discovery rate-adjusted p below 0.01 and a log2 fold-change threshold of 1. PCA with hierarchical clustering of max-normalized trajectories of the 1000 most abundant clonotypes was used as exploratory dynamics analysis. Separately sequenced CD4+ and CD8+ repertoires were used to assign a CD4 or CD8 phenotype to each responding clone. TCRdb ran its own pipeline on the public reads, namely fastp trimming at Q25 and MiXCR clone calling, and kept in-frame beta chains. Entries are consolidated by CDR3 protein sequence, retaining the most common genes and DNA. TCRdb's processing, not the authors', yielded these V and J calls. The sample table holds about 250,000 distinct CDR3 sequences, of which over 15% were seen once. The leading ten clones occupy under 2.5% of the sample.

What was sequenced was PBMCs or a T cell subset sorted from them (not recorded which). The sequence was collected from an adult woman who had mild COVID-19 (a few samples of this study predate the infection). The sample titles of this study are shuffled in the database, so cell type and time point are left out; the donor was told from shared clones. The sequence joins TRBV19 to TRBJ2-4; matching of 6 bases hints at TRBD2 as the D gene. The DNA sequence reads TGTGCCACCGAGTCCTCGGGAGACATTCAGTACTTC. It translates to CATESSGDIQYF.